This is a list of T cell receptor beta chains from one sample in a study of T cells in Graves' hyperthyroidism and ophthalmopathy. MiXCR, run by TCRdb on the multiplex PCR reads, gives a single entry per CDR3 protein. Of about 710,000 distinct CDR3 sequences in the sample, 16% were seen once. Sequencing was performed on blood. These TCRs come from a man aged 18 to 35 with Graves' hyperthyroidism. Each CDR3 is given with its conserved first and last residue. Fields, in order: V gene, clone size, D gene, J gene, CDR3 protein, CDR3 DNA. D genes are given only for firm matches. Rows give clone size only sometimes, using once, few, many, or a class for an expanded clone.

TRBV7-9	.	.	TRBJ1-3	CASSRAPGGNTIYF	TGTGCCAGCAGCCGCGCCCCGGGTGGAAACACCATATATTTT
TRBV28	many	TRBD2	TRBJ2-4	CASSGVGREEAKNIQYF	TGTGCCAGCAGTGGGGTGGGGAGGGAGGAAGCCAAAAACATTCAGTACTTC
TRBV24-1	many	TRBD1	TRBJ1-5	CATSEPGTGSNQPQHF	TGTGCCACCAGTGAGCCCGGGACAGGGAGCAATCAGCCCCAGCATTTT
TRBV7-2	.	TRBD1	TRBJ1-2	CASRRTGTEGYTF	TGTGCCAGCAGACGGACCGGGACAGAGGGCTACACCTTC
TRBV11-2	many	.	TRBJ2-7	CASSSVRGSLDEQYF	TGTGCCAGCAGCTCCGTTCGGGGCTCCCTTGACGAGCAGTACTTC
TRBV7-2	many	.	TRBJ2-7	CASSLIGKDYEQYF	TGTGCCAGCAGCTTGATTGGAAAAGACTACGAGCAGTACTTC
TRBV28	many	TRBD2	TRBJ2-1	CASSHPTSAYNEQFF	TGTGCCAGCAGTCACCCGACTAGCGCCTACAATGAGCAGTTCTTC
TRBV4-3	few	.	TRBJ2-1	CASSQEWHNEQFF	TGCGCCAGCAGCCAAGAATGGCACAATGAGCAGTTCTTC
TRBV11-2	many	.	TRBJ1-2	CASSLGITGYTF	TGTGCCAGCAGCTTAGGGATAACCGGCTACACCTTC
TRBV29-1	few	.	TRBJ1-5	CSVRTGLNQPQHF	TGCAGCGTTCGCACCGGGCTTAATCAGCCCCAGCATTTT
TRBV4-2	.	TRBD2	TRBJ2-2	CASSPPESGKAGELFF	TGTGCCAGCAGCCCCCCAGAAAGCGGGAAGGCCGGGGAGCTGTTTTTT
TRBV6-1	many	.	TRBJ2-5	CASNRVGETQYF	TGTGCCAGCAACAGGGTAGGGGAGACCCAGTACTTC
TRBV6-1	few	TRBD2	TRBJ2-7	CASSPPGGPVNEQYF	TGTGCCAGCAGCCCCCCGGGGGGACCGGTGAACGAGCAGTACTTC
TRBV3-1	few	.	TRBJ2-7	CASSHGRRNSYEQYF	TGTGCCAGCAGCCATGGGAGGAGGAACTCCTACGAGCAGTACTTC
TRBV11-2	many	.	TRBJ2-1	CASSVRGEQFF	TGTGCCAGCAGCGTCAGGGGCGAGCAGTTCTTC
TRBV5-1	many	.	TRBJ1-1	CASSLRIRRGNTEAFF	TGCGCCAGCAGCCTAAGGATTCGAAGGGGGAACACTGAAGCTTTCTTT
TRBV13	few	TRBD1	TRBJ2-6	CASSGIGGVIPISGANVLTF	TGTGCCAGCAGCGGTATAGGGGGCGTAATCCCAATATCTGGGGCCAACGTCCTGACTTTC
TRBV9	.	.	TRBJ2-2	CASSVAEWAGELFF	TGTGCCAGCAGCGTAGCGGAGTGGGCCGGGGAGCTGTTTTTT
TRBV7-9	.	.	TRBJ1-4	CASSFWGRDEKLFF	TGTGCCAGCAGCTTCTGGGGGCGCGATGAAAAACTGTTTTTT
TRBV9	.	.	TRBJ1-5	CASGRDHSNQPQHF	TGTGCCAGCGGCAGGGACCATAGCAATCAGCCCCAGCATTTT
TRBV12-5	many	.	TRBJ2-1	CASGFGGSEQFF	TGTGCTAGTGGCTTTGGGGGAAGTGAGCAGTTCTTC
TRBV19	many	.	TRBJ2-7	CASSIQGRSTYEQYF	TGTGCCAGTAGTATCCAGGGCCGTTCCACCTACGAGCAGTACTTC
TRBV19	.	TRBD1	TRBJ2-1	CASSIVTGGYNEQFF	TGTGCCAGTAGTATAGTCACAGGGGGATACAATGAGCAGTTCTTC
TRBV27	few	.	TRBJ2-7	CASSPFVGVSYEQYF	TGTGCCAGCAGTCCCTTTGTAGGCGTGTCCTACGAGCAGTACTTC
TRBV28	.	.	TRBJ2-3	CASNLHRAGSTDTQYF	TGTGCCAGCAATTTACACCGGGCAGGGAGCACAGATACGCAGTATTTT
TRBV7-9	few	TRBD1	TRBJ1-2	CASSLWTGEGYTF	TGTGCCAGCAGCCTCTGGACAGGGGAGGGCTACACCTTC
TRBV29-1	.	.	TRBJ2-1	CSGGHHRSYNEQFF	TGCAGCGGGGGACACCACCGCTCCTACAATGAGCAGTTCTTC
TRBV11-2	many	.	TRBJ2-1	CASSLGGVAISYNEQFF	TGTGCCAGCAGCTTAGGGGGGGTAGCTATCTCCTACAATGAGCAGTTCTTC
TRBV11-3	many	TRBD2	TRBJ2-1	CASSLAGLATDEQFF	TGTGCCAGCAGCTTAGCGGGACTAGCGACTGATGAGCAGTTCTTC
TRBV7-3	few	TRBD2	TRBJ2-2	CASSLAAGTGELFF	TGTGCCAGCAGTCTAGCGGCGGGCACCGGGGAGCTGTTTTTT
TRBV12-3/TRBV12-4	many	.	TRBJ2-7	CASSRETGPSYEQYF	TGTGCCAGCAGCCGGGAGACAGGGCCCTCCTACGAGCAGTACTTC
TRBV7-3	many	.	TRBJ2-1	CASSPGQGRGNKQFF	TGTGCCAGCAGCCCCGGGCAGGGGAGAGGGAATAAGCAGTTCTTC
TRBV7-8	many	.	TRBJ1-4	CASSLLFAATRNEKLFF	TGTGCCAGCAGCCTCCTTTTTGCGGCTACGAGGAATGAAAAACTGTTTTTT
TRBV29-1	many	.	TRBJ2-1	CSVEWRSYNEQFF	TGCAGCGTTGAGTGGCGGAGCTACAATGAGCAGTTCTTC
TRBV7-9	.	TRBD2	TRBJ2-1	CASSLGLARNEQFF	TGTGCCAGCAGCTTGGGACTAGCGCGAAATGAGCAGTTCTTC
TRBV2	many	.	TRBJ2-5	CASSEPRAVQETQYF	TGTGCCAGCAGTGAACCGCGGGCCGTTCAAGAGACCCAGTACTTC
TRBV5-1	.	.	TRBJ2-7	CASSAGVGNSYEQYF	TGCGCCAGCAGCGCAGGCGTAGGCAACTCCTACGAGCAGTACTTC
TRBV3-1	.	TRBD1	TRBJ2-5	CASSQEGDRGRQTQYF	TGTGCCAGCAGCCAAGAGGGGGACAGGGGGCGACAGACCCAGTACTTC
TRBV18	.	TRBD2	TRBJ2-1	CASSPRLAGSSNEQFF	TGTGCCAGCTCACCCAGACTAGCGGGAAGTAGTAATGAGCAGTTCTTC
TRBV20-1	few	TRBD2	TRBJ2-1	CSAREIKSGRANEQFF	TGCAGTGCTAGAGAAATTAAGAGCGGGAGAGCCAATGAGCAGTTCTTC
TRBV29-1	.	TRBD2	TRBJ2-1	CSVDGLAGGDEQFF	TGCAGCGTAGACGGACTAGCGGGAGGAGATGAGCAGTTCTTC
TRBV11-2	many	TRBD1	TRBJ2-1	CASSPTGQGAINEQFF	TGTGCCAGCAGCCCCACGGGACAGGGGGCGATTAATGAGCAGTTCTTC
TRBV18	many	.	TRBJ2-1	CASSPLSQAEQFF	TGTGCCAGCTCACCACTTTCCCAGGCAGAGCAGTTCTTC